These 28 T cell receptor beta chains were all obtained from the same sample, sequenced in a study of blood T cell repertoires in COVID-19. TCRdb keeps only in-frame clones here, not all; method: immunoSEQ multiplex PCR. The repertoire includes tens of thousands of clones, around nine tenths of them detected once, and 1% to 1.5% sits in the top ten. Sequenced material: peripheral blood. Source of these receptors: a woman in her sixties with acute or convalescent COVID-19.

This clone showed up just once. This chain joins TRBV5-1 and TRBJ2-1; 7 bases agree with TRBD1. The trim removed 3 bases at V and 16 bases at J, leaving 10 bases unmatched. This CDR3 has 12 residues. CDR1 SGHRS and CDR2 YFSETQ come from the germline V gene. The CDR3 bases are TGCGCCAGCAGCTCGTTCGACAGGGTTGGTTTCTTC. Protein product: CASSSFDRVGFF.

V and J are TRBV10-3 and TRBJ1-2; D is perhaps TRBD1 (6 bases). Trimming took 4 bases from V and 4 from J, leaving 22 bases between them. This CDR3 is built from 17 residues. CDR1 ENHRY and CDR2 SYGVKD come from the germline V gene. The CDR3 DNA sequence: TGTGCCATCAGTGCCGCCAGGGGCCCCTCTCCGGGCTATGGCTACACCTTC. Residues: CAISAARGPSPGYGYTF.

The V call is TRBV5-6, the J call TRBJ1-4; D remains ambiguous. CDR1 and CDR2 from the germline V gene are SGHDT and YYEEEE. CDR3 size: 16 residues. V shed 0 bases and J shed 8 bases, with 17 bases lying between them. The CDR3 region is CASSLGLDAAGEKLFF. CDR3 in DNA: TGTGCCAGCAGCTTGGGACTGGACGCGGCGGGGGAAAAACTGTTTTTT. Full variable domain (outside the CDR3, taken from reference TRBV5-6 and TRBJ1-4): DAGVTQSPTHLIKTRGQQVTLRCSPKSGHDTVSWYQQALGQGPQFIFQYYEEEERQRGNFPDRFSGHQFPNYSSELNVNALLLGDSALYLCASSLGLDAAGEKLFFGSGTQLSVL.

In DNA, the CDR3 is TGTGCCAGCAGCTTAGGGCAGGGGTTTGATGGCTACACCTTC. This codes for CASSLGQGFDGYTF. The chain employs TRBV7-9 and TRBJ1-2; TRBD1 might be the D (6 bases). The CDR3 contains 14 residues. V lost 1 base and J 6 bases, leaving 12 bases between the germline ends. Germline lookup yields CDR1 SEHNR and CDR2 FQNEAQ (reference sequence).

The rearrangement joins TRBV5-1 to TRBJ2-3, with TRBD2 identical over 11 bases. Looked up from germline, CDR1 is SGHRS and CDR2 is YFSETQ. J lost 1 base, V lost 3 bases, and 4 bases had no gene match. The CDR3 is made up of 16 amino acids. The CDR3 DNA follows: TGCGCCAGCAGCTCGACTAGCGGGGAGGGCACAGATACGCAGTATTTT. Amino acid sequence: CASSSTSGEGTDTQYF.

The rearrangement links TRBV5-1 to TRBJ1-3; maybe TRBD1 (5 bases). This CDR3 is 17 amino acids long. Deletions cut 2 bases from V and 0 bases from J, with 15 bases between. CDR1 is SGHRS, CDR2 YFSETQ, per germline. The CDR3 loop is CASSLVSQGYSGNTIYF. The CDR3 DNA follows: TGCGCCAGCAGCTTAGTATCGCAGGGTTACTCTGGAAACACCATATATTTT.

The chain is built from TRBV6-5 and TRBJ1-2; 9 nucleotides agree with TRBD1. Germline CDR1 and CDR2: MNHEY and SVGAGI. V gave up 5 bases and J gave up 2 bases; unmatched junction bases: 3. The CDR3 length is 14 residues. In DNA, the CDR3 is TGTGCCAGCAGTCTACAGGGGGCAAACTATGGCTACACCTTC. This sequence encodes CASSLQGANYGYTF.

The chain has TRBV11-2 and TRBJ1-5; no clear D gene. The CDR3 runs 16 residues. Germline V CDR1 and CDR2: SGHAT, FQNNGV. Trimming left V 2 bases short and J 3 bases short, with 14 bases between. The CDR3 spells CASSLKGGRNNQPQHF. For the CDR3, the DNA is TGTGCCAGCAGCTTAAAAGGTGGCAGGAACAATCAGCCCCAGCATTTT.

This rearrangement joins TRBV19 to TRBJ1-5; D call uncertain. Germline assignment: CDR1 LNHDA and CDR2 SQIVND (reference sequence). This CDR3 is built from 13 residues. Trimming cost V 1 base and J 5 bases, with 6 bases left between them. The CDR3 is CASSIGQYQPQHF. CDR3 in DNA: TGTGCCAGTAGTATAGGGCAGTATCAGCCCCAGCATTTT.

V gene TRBV24-1 combines with J gene TRBJ2-7; tentatively, D is TRBD1 (6 bases). Between the trimmed V and J ends, which lost 6 bases and 3 bases, there was a span of 14 bases. The length of the CDR3 is 14 residues. Germline CDR1 is KGHDR and CDR2 is SFDVKD. CDR3 loop: CATSFTGCSYEQYV. CDR3 sequence (DNA): TGTGCCACCAGTTTTACAGGGTGCAGCTACGAGCAGTACGTC.

The V gene is TRBV28, the J gene TRBJ1-5; 8 positions match TRBD1. Germline V gene lookup returns CDR1 MDHEN and CDR2 SYDVKM. V was pared by 7 bases and J by 5 bases, with 10 bases of the junction left unmatched. This CDR3 is 15 amino acids long. In DNA form, the CDR3 reads TGTGCCAGCACCGGCAGGGGGCAGGGGTATCAGCCCCAGCATTTT. Its translation is CASTGRGQGYQPQHF.

The chain employs TRBV12-3 or TRBV12-4 and TRBJ2-3; 9 bases map to TRBD2. V dropped 3 bases and J dropped 8; count of bases not matched to a gene: 3. CDR3 size: 13 residues. CDR3: CASSLREGSTQYF. CDR3 DNA sequence: TGTGCCAGCAGTTTGCGGGAGGGCTCTACGCAGTATTTT.

The rearrangement uses TRBV6-1 and TRBJ1-5; a possible D gene is TRBD1 (6 bases). V lost 7 bases and J lost 7, with 17 bases in between. The CDR3 has 14 amino acids. Germline loops: CDR1 MNHNS, CDR2 SASEGT. In DNA form, the CDR3 reads TGTGCCAGCATTCAATGGGAGGGGGGACAGCCCCAGCATTTT. This gives the protein CASIQWEGGQPQHF.

V is TRBV19 and J is TRBJ1-5; D call uncertain. Trimming removed 3 bases at V and 0 bases at J, with 21 bases between. The CDR3 contains 19 residues. Per the germline V gene, CDR1 is LNHDA and CDR2 is SQIVND (reference sequence). In nucleotides, the CDR3 is TGTGCCAGTAGTATCGGGTTGTCCGCTAGAGGGTATAGCAATCAGCCCCAGCATTTT. Protein sequence: CASSIGLSARGYSNQPQHF.

This rearrangement joins TRBV5-4 to TRBJ2-3, with 8 bases aligning to TRBD2. The V gene end was trimmed by 2 bases and the J gene end by 2 bases; junction bases not matched to a gene: 4. CDR1 is SGHNT and CDR2 is YYREEE in the germline V gene (reference sequence). The CDR3 runs to 15 residues. The CDR3 DNA reads TGTGCCAGCAGCTTCCCGGGGGGGGACACAGATACGCAGTATTTT. Amino acids: CASSFPGGDTDTQYF.

The chain couples TRBV5-1 to TRBJ2-5; perhaps TRBD1 as D (6 bases). Trimming stripped 4 bases from V and 7 bases from J, with 20 bases between. CDR1 SGHRS and CDR2 YFSETQ come from the germline V gene. This CDR3 has 15 residues. The CDR3 DNA is TGCGCCAGCAGCCGTTCCGACCCGACGACAGGGACCCAGTACTTC. Translation gives CASSRSDPTTGTQYF.

The J gene is TRBJ2-1, the V gene TRBV7-2; 7 positions match TRBD2. Per the germline V gene, CDR1 is SGHTA and CDR2 is FQGNSA. With 6 bases clipped from V and 0 bases from J, the junction kept 5 bases outside the gene matches. The CDR3 contains 15 residues. CDR3: CASRTGGSSYNEQFF. Written as DNA, the CDR3 is TGTGCCAGCAGGACGGGCGGGAGCTCCTACAATGAGCAGTTCTTC.

This rearrangement joins TRBV19 to TRBJ2-1, with D perhaps TRBD2 (5 bases). Trimming left V 6 bases short and J 8 bases short, with 8 bases between. This CDR3 contains 11 residues. CDR1 is LNHDA and CDR2 is SQIVND in the germline V gene (reference sequence). This chain's CDR3 is CASRDFYEQFF. The DNA of the CDR3 is TGTGCCAGTAGGGACTTCTATGAGCAGTTCTTC.

The chain recombines TRBV10-3 with TRBJ1-2; maybe TRBD1 (5 bases). Trimming pared 4 bases from V and 4 bases from J, leaving 7 bases between. The CDR3 length is 12 residues. In germline, CDR1 is ENHRY, CDR2 SYGVKD. The CDR3 reads CAISADTYGYTF. The CDR3 bases are TGTGCCATCAGTGCGGACACCTATGGCTACACCTTC.

The CDR3 nucleotides are TGTGCCAGCAGTTCCCCATCCAGCGGGGCCTACGAGCAGTACGTC. Its protein is CASSSPSSGAYEQYV. The rearrangement links TRBV28 to TRBJ2-7, with 7 bases matching TRBD2. This CDR3 comprises 15 residues. Germline V CDR1 and CDR2: MDHEN, SYDVKM. The J segment lost 2 bases and the V segment lost 4 bases, leaving 8 bases of the junction unmatched.

The chain is built from TRBV3-1 (or the pseudogene TRBV3-2) and TRBJ2-2; 8 bases map to TRBD1. The trim removed 4 bases at V and 4 bases at J, leaving 5 bases unmatched. The germline V gene has CDR1 LGHDT and CDR2 YNNKEL (reference sequence). CDR3 length: 15 residues. CDR3: CASSPGDRITGELFF. In nucleotides, the CDR3 is TGTGCCAGCAGCCCCGGGGACAGGATCACCGGGGAGCTGTTTTTT.

The chain uses TRBV24-1 and TRBJ2-5; the D gene is possibly TRBD1 (5 bases). Germline V gene data show CDR1 as KGHDR and CDR2 as SFDVKD. V was clipped by 4 bases and J by 4 bases, with 12 bases between them. The CDR3 loop spans 14 amino acids. The CDR3 coding sequence is TGTGCCACCAGTGACCCAGGGTTGGGAGAGACCCAGTACTTC. Residues: CATSDPGLGETQYF.

The chain couples TRBV18 to TRBJ1-1; no firm D call. V dropped 0 bases and J dropped 2 bases, with 7 bases sitting between them. This CDR3 has 14 amino acids. Germline V gives CDR1 KGHSH, CDR2 LQKENI. CDR3 sequence (DNA): TGTGCCAGCTCACCACCGCAGTCAAACACTGAAGCTTTCTTT. Translated, it gives CASSPPQSNTEAFF.

The CDR3 loop is CASSSRGGTEAFF. CDR3 in DNA: TGTGCCAGCAGCTCGAGGGGGGGCACTGAAGCTTTCTTT. This chain links TRBV7-2 with TRBJ1-1; D is perhaps TRBD1 (6 bases). The CDR3 loop spans 13 amino acids. Trimming took off 4 bases at V and 4 bases at J, with 10 bases between the two ends. CDR1 is SGHTA and CDR2 is FQGNSA in the germline V gene.

The J gene is TRBJ1-2, the V gene TRBV20-1; a weak D match, TRBD1 (6 bases). Germline loops: CDR1 DFQATT, CDR2 SNEGSKA (reference sequence). The CDR3 is made up of 11 amino acids. The V end lost 6 bases, the J end lost 6 bases, and 11 bases lay between the germline ends. CDR3 sequence reads: CSAPTGHGYTF. The CDR3 DNA follows: TGCAGTGCCCCGACAGGTCATGGCTACACCTTC.

The gene calls are TRBV7-8 and TRBJ2-7, with 12 bases lining up with TRBD2. V lost 1 base, J lost 2 bases, and 3 bases stayed unmatched. From germline, CDR1 is SGHVS and CDR2 FQNEAQ. CDR3 length: 16 residues. The CDR3 DNA reads as TGTGCCAGCAGCTTAGTGGCTAGCGGGGGGGCCTACGAGCAGTACGTC. Its protein product is CASSLVASGGAYEQYV.

This chain links TRBV7-2 with TRBJ1-2; TRBD1 agrees at 9 bases. The CDR3 is 16 amino acids. The J segment lost 7 bases and the V segment lost 3 bases, leaving 12 bases of the junction unmatched. Germline-derived CDR1 and CDR2 are SGHTA and FQGNSA. CDR3 in DNA: TGTGCCAGCAGCTTGGAGGGGACAGGGTGGTTGCGTGGCTACACCTTC. Translation: CASSLEGTGWLRGYTF.

This sequence joins TRBV7-9 and TRBJ1-2; TRBD1 is a possible D gene (6 bases). Per the germline V gene, CDR1 is SEHNR and CDR2 is FQNEAQ (reference sequence). CDR3 size: 14 residues. Trimming stripped 3 bases from V and 4 bases from J, with 12 bases between. This chain's CDR3 is CASSFTDSAYGYTF. The CDR3 DNA sequence: TGTGCCAGCAGCTTTACGGACAGTGCCTATGGCTACACCTTC.